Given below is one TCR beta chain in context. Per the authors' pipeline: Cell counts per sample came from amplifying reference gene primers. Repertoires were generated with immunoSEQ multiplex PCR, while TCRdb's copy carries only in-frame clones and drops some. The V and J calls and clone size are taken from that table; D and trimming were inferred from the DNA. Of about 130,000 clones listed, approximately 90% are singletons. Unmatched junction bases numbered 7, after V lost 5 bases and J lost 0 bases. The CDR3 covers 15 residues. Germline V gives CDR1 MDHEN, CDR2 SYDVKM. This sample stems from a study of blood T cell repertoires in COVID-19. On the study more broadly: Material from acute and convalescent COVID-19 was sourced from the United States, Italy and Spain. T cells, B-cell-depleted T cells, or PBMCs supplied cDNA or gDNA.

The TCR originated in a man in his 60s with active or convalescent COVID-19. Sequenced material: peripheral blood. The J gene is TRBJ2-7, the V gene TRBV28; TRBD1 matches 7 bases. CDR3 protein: CASSQTGESSYEQYF. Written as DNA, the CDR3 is TGTGCCAGCAGTCAAACAGGGGAGAGCTCCTACGAGCAGTACTTC.